The 13 T cell receptor beta chains listed next were all sequenced from one sample in a study of regulatory T cells in long-lasting Graves disease. Indicated time point: newly diagnosed GD, antithyroid drugs for less than 3 months. The authors made the TCR library using RNA they extracted from PBMCs. With iRepertoire HTBI primers and Arm-PCR of CDR3 regions, TCR beta libraries were built. One entry per CDR3 protein, called by TCRdb with MiXCR from the multiplex PCR reads. The table includes under 500,000 distinct CDR3 sequences, about 15% detected once. These data were also filed under a second study, of T cells in Graves' hyperthyroidism and ophthalmopathy.

Here the sequenced sample was peripheral blood mononuclear cells (PBMCs), taken at new diagnosis, from a patient treated with antithyroid drugs. All receptors come from a woman aged 25 to 39 with Graves disease.

V is TRBV7-2 and J is TRBJ1-5, with TRBD1 as a possible D gene (6 bases). Germline V gene data show CDR1 as SGHTA and CDR2 as FQGNSA. The CDR3 is 16 amino acids. The germline V and J ends were trimmed by 4 bases and 7 bases, with 20 bases remaining between them. CDR3 loop: CASSSDRIRCRQPQHF. The CDR3, as DNA: TGTGCCAGCAGCTCAGACAGGATCCGGTGTCGGCAGCCCCAGCATTTT.

This clonotype was counted at least ten times. This chain uses TRBV24-1 with TRBJ2-1, with 13 bases aligning to TRBD2. With V trimmed by 4 bases and J by 3 bases, 11 bases remained unmatched. This CDR3 is 19 amino acids long. Germline assignment: CDR1 KGHDR and CDR2 SFDVKD. The CDR3 DNA reads as TGTGCCACCAGTGACGCCAGGACTAGCGGGAGCGGGCACTACAATGAGCAGTTCTTC. Residues: CATSDARTSGSGHYNEQFF.

This clonotype has ten or more counts. This chain links TRBV18 with TRBJ1-2; D is ambiguous. Germline V gene lookup returns CDR1 KGHSH and CDR2 LQKENI. The ends were cut back, 6 bases at V and 8 bases at J, with 10 bases in the middle. The CDR3 contains 11 residues. In DNA, the CDR3 is TGTGCCAGCTCCCGTGGGGAAGGCTACACCTTC. As protein: CASSRGEGYTF.

This clonotype came up many times. The J gene is TRBJ2-7, the V gene TRBV2, with TRBD1 matching 7 bases. CDR1 and CDR2 (germline): SNHLY, FYNNEI. Trimming at V came to 6 bases and at J to 3 bases, leaving 8 bases not matched to a gene. This CDR3 has 14 residues. CDR3 nucleotide sequence: TGTGCCAGCAGGCGGAGATCAGGGGGCTACGAGCAGTACTTC. Protein: CASRRRSGGYEQYF. The variable domain in full, completed from reference TRBV2 and TRBJ2-7, reads EPEVTQTPSHQVTQMGQEVILRCVPISNHLYFYWYRQILGQKVEFLVSFYNNEISEKSEIFDDQFSVERPDGSNFTLKIRSTKLEDSAMYFCASRRRSGGYEQYFGPGTRLTVT.

The CDR3: CSAHRDRVYEQFF. The DNA of the CDR3 is TGCAGTGCCCACCGGGACAGGGTTTACGAGCAGTTCTTC. This sequence joins TRBV20-1 and TRBJ2-3, with TRBD1 matching 9 bases. The J call may be incorrect, as the DNA end agrees better with TRBJ2-1. The CDR3 has 13 amino acids. CDR1 and CDR2 (germline): DFQATT, SNEGSKA (reference sequence).

This clonotype has a count of ten or more. The chain has TRBV18 and TRBJ2-1; D uncertain. The germline V gene has CDR1 KGHSH and CDR2 LQKENI. The V gene lost 1 base and the J gene lost 4 bases, with 17 bases spanning the gap. There are 17 residues in the CDR3. CDR3 nucleotide sequence: TGTGCCAGCTCACCACGAGTGTACCGAGGTTATTACAATGAGCAGTTCTTC. Residues: CASSPRVYRGYYNEQFF.

This clonotype came up many times. The chain couples TRBV7-2 to TRBJ2-7; D may be TRBD1 or TRBD2 (5 bases each). Germline loops: CDR1 SGHTA, CDR2 FQGNSA. There are 14 residues in the CDR3. The V end was cut by 3 bases, the J end by 3 bases, with 12 bases between. In nucleotides, the CDR3 is TGTGCCAGCAGCTTTGGGGCGGGCCTCTACGAGCAGTACTTC. Amino acids: CASSFGAGLYEQYF.

This clonotype was picked up many times. J is TRBJ2-7 and V is TRBV6-5; D is possibly TRBD1 (5 bases). The CDR3 is 19 residues long. Germline lookup yields CDR1 MNHEY and CDR2 SVGAGI. V lost 2 bases and J lost 9, with 32 bases in between. The CDR3 here is CASSYRLPSQGSPGLRQYF. DNA of the CDR3: TGTGCCAGCAGTTACAGGCTACCCTCGCAGGGTTCGCCGGGCTTGCGGCAGTACTTC.

This sequence joins TRBV18 and TRBJ2-5; the D is unclear. Trimming took off 4 bases at V and 4 bases at J, with 10 bases between the two ends. Germline V gene lookup returns CDR1 KGHSH and CDR2 LQKENI. The CDR3 consists of 13 residues. CDR3 sequence (DNA): TGTGCCAGCTCACGATATACAGTAGAGACCCAGTACTTC. Encoded protein: CASSRYTVETQYF. Full variable domain (outside the CDR3, taken from reference TRBV18 and TRBJ2-5): NAGVMQNPRHLVRRRGQEARLRCSPMKGHSHVYWYRQLPEEGLKFMVYLQKENIIDESGMPKERFSAEFPKEGPSILRIQQVVRGDSAAYFCASSRYTVETQYFGPGTRLLVL.

At least ten counts were recorded for this clonotype. DNA of the CDR3: TGTGCCAGCAGTTTAACGGTCTATCTCCACGAGCAGTACTTC. Encoded protein: CASSLTVYLHEQYF. The chain carries TRBV12-3 or TRBV12-4 and TRBJ2-7, with D unresolved. V was cut by 2 bases and J by 5 bases, with 13 bases left in between. CDR3 length equals 14 residues.

The sample holds a few counts of this clonotype. The V call is TRBV20-1, the J call TRBJ2-1; TRBD2 matches at 10 bases. The V segment lost 0 bases and the J segment 9 bases; nucleotides outside the gene matches: 5. The CDR3 runs 14 residues. Germline V lookup: CDR1 DFQATT, CDR2 SNEGSKA (reference sequence). The DNA for the CDR3 is TGCAGTGCTAGAGAAGCGGGAGGGGATAGTGAGCAGTTCTTC. Encoded protein: CSAREAGGDSEQFF.

This clonotype was seen repeatedly, ten times or more. V gene TRBV6-1 combines with J gene TRBJ1-1; weak D call: TRBD1 (5 bases). Germline assignment: CDR1 MNHNS and CDR2 SASEGT. The V end was cut by 4 bases, the J end by 3 bases, with 15 bases between. There are 15 residues in the CDR3. The CDR3 bases are TGTGCCAGCAGTGCCGGGACCATTGCCCACACTGAAGCTTTCTTT. Encoded protein: CASSAGTIAHTEAFF.

Many counts were recorded for this clonotype. Relative to the germline gene, one junction end is altered; a read error may explain this. The chain has TRBV11-2 and TRBJ2-1; 12 bases fit TRBD2. The CDR3 covers 18 residues. From germline, CDR1 is SGHAT and CDR2 FQNNGV. The CDR3 bases are TGTGCCAGCAGCCTCCTTGGGGCGACTAGCGGGGGCTACCATGAGCAGTTCTTC. This gives the protein CASSLLGATSGGYHEQFF.